This T cell receptor beta chain comes out of a study of blood T cell repertoires in COVID-19. About the research overall: The origin of the acute and convalescent COVID-19 samples was the United States, Italy and Spain.

Profiled with immunoSEQ multiplex PCR; TCRdb holds only in-frame clones, not every one. The sample includes about 310,000 clones, approximately 85% seen only once; the top ten take around 2.1%. Recovered status applied to Cohort 3 donors who had two consecutive negative PCRs. It also applied to those with clearance or with symptom resolution. The sample comprised PBMCs or T cells enriched from blood (not recorded which). The receptor was isolated from a man aged 25 to 40 who had recovered from COVID-19.

The CDR3 sequence is CASGRGVGTQYF. The DNA for the CDR3 is TGCGCCAGCGGGCGGGGGGTCGGAACGCAGTATTTT. The chain recombines TRBV10-1 with TRBJ2-3; 8 bases fit TRBD2. With V trimmed by 8 bases and J by 9 bases, 7 bases remained unmatched. The CDR3 runs to 12 residues. The V gene's germline CDR1 is WNHNN and CDR2 SYGVQD (reference sequence).